This T cell receptor (beta chain) was found in a study of T cell responses to AZD1222 COVID-19 vaccine. Regarding the study as a whole: Spike-spanning, vaccine-associated CD4 TCRs were dominant at 160-218 and 743-854.

About this clone itself: Its antigen is unknown.

Generated by immunoSEQ multiplex PCR, the TCRdb table keeps only in-frame clones and is missing some. The table records roughly 140,000 clones, 85% to 95% of them present only once. CDR3 length: 14 amino acids. Trimming left V 6 bases short and J 1 base short, with 13 bases between. The germline V gene encodes CDR1 SGHRS and CDR2 YFSETQ. The chain employs TRBV5-1 and TRBJ1-1; D gene uncertain. The receptor was derived from an adult who had recovered from COVID-19. The sample here was peripheral blood, taken after recovery from COVID-19. CDR3: CASTPTRGNTEAFF. The DNA of the CDR3 is TGCGCCAGCACCCCCACACGGGGGAACACTGAAGCTTTCTTT.